Sequencing of this TCR beta chain was carried out in a study of blood T cells in healthy people across ages. Overall study results and limits: Roughly linear declines in TCR beta diversity per million T cells occurred with age.

This clonotype was observed at least ten times. Antigen: not known. Combining a sample-barcoded 5' primer with a J-beta primer mix, a second PCR ran for roughly 7 to 11 cycles. Each CDR3 protein gets one entry after TCRdb re-called the 5' RACE reads with MiXCR. The sample lists about 620,000 distinct CDR3 sequences, under 25% seen once, with roughly 3.6% in the top ten. The CDR3 covers 15 residues. The trim removed 6 bases at V and 4 bases at J, leaving 7 bases unmatched. Germline V gene data show CDR1 as LGHDT and CDR2 as YNNKEL (reference sequence). Specimen: blood. The TCR originated in a man between 65 and 85 years old in good health. V usage is TRBV3-1 and J usage is TRBJ2-4; 9 nucleotides line up with TRBD1. The CDR3 DNA is TGTGCCAGCAGTCACACGGGACAGGGAAAAAACATTCAGTACTTC. It translates to CASSHTGQGKNIQYF.